This T cell receptor beta chain appears in the sequencing data of a study of control samples from healthy donors and cancer patients. The V gene end was trimmed by 5 bases and the J gene end by 5 bases; junction bases not matched to a gene: 11. Germline V CDR1 and CDR2: SGHVS, FQNEAQ. The CDR3 sequence is 16 residues long. Here immunoSEQ multiplex PCR was the method, and the copy in TCRdb shows in-frame clones only, minus some. The table shows approximately 79,000 clones, with 75% to 90% occurring only once. Sample: blood. The rearrangement joins TRBV7-8 to TRBJ2-1; 8 nucleotides line up with TRBD2. This receptor was taken from a man over 45 in good health. The CDR3: CASSKIAGFINNEQFF. CDR3 sequence (DNA): TGTGCCAGCAGCAAAATAGCGGGGTTTATAAACAATGAGCAGTTCTTC.